This T cell receptor beta chain was identified during a study of T-cell reconstitution after alpha-beta-depleted transplantation in children. At least ten counts were recorded for this clonotype. The V gene lost 7 bases and the J gene lost 0 bases, with 14 bases spanning the gap. The CDR3 sequence is 15 residues long. It was with unique molecular identifiers that the TCRbeta library was prepared. TCRdb reanalysed the PCR reads using MiXCR and keeps one entry per CDR3 protein. Of 80,000 to 95,000 distinct CDR3 sequences listed, 7% to 10% are singletons. Sequencing used PBMCs from the stem cell graft donor, obtained from the stem cell graft. The source is a human donor who donated a stem cell graft to a child with congenital amegakaryocytic thrombocytopenia. The rearrangement uses TRBV12-3 or TRBV12-4 and TRBJ2-3; D is undetermined. For the CDR3, the DNA is TGTGCCAGCAAGTTACTCGCGGCTAGCACAGATACGCAGTATTTT. Protein sequence: CASKLLAASTDTQYF.